This T cell receptor beta chain was observed in a study of shared clonotypes between healthy human individuals. The CDR3 covers 15 residues. Trimming cost V 4 bases and J 5 bases; bases outside gene matches: 7. Germline loops: CDR1 SGHAT, CDR2 FQNNGV. The assay was carried out at the deep level. Generated by immunoSEQ multiplex PCR, the TCRdb table keeps only in-frame clones and is missing some. The sample lists around 2.1 million clones; approximately 96% were seen once. Naive CD45RA+ and memory CD45RA-negative subsets were split from CD4+ cells. The sample consisted of naive CD4+ T cells sorted from blood. Indicated subset: CD45RA+ positively selected. The sequence was obtained from a man younger than 35 in good health. V gene TRBV11-2 combines with J gene TRBJ2-7; 11 nucleotides line up with TRBD2. CDR3 sequence (DNA): TGTGCCAGCAGCTCGCTAGCGGGGGGAAGCCACGAGCAGTACTTC. As protein: CASSSLAGGSHEQYF.